This entry lists 21 T cell receptor beta chains sequenced from one sample in a study of Tregs in tolerant kidney transplant recipients. TCRdb keeps only in-frame clones here, not all; method: immunoSEQ multiplex PCR. The sample lists about 64,000 clones; 70% to 90% were seen once. Recipients received nonmyeloablative bone marrow transplants from related graft donors, with transient mixed chimerism. Sequences were derived from CD4+ T cells from blood (PBMCs), sampled 6 months after the transplant. The receptors come from a human patient who received a combined kidney and bone marrow transplant. Some T cells may trace back to the graft donor.

The chain joins TRBV5-1 to TRBJ2-1; 8 nucleotides agree with TRBD2. The ends lost 3 bases at V and 6 bases at J; junction bases unmatched: 17. The CDR3 covers 18 residues. Germline loops: CDR1 SGHRS, CDR2 YFSETQ. The CDR3 is CASSSTHPSAGVSNEQFF. In nucleotides, the CDR3 is TGCGCCAGCAGCTCTACCCACCCATCAGCGGGAGTCAGCAATGAGCAGTTCTTC.

The chain carries TRBV4-3 and TRBJ1-2; no firm D call. Germline CDR1 is LGHNA and CDR2 is YSLEER. Trimming cost V 1 base and J 6 bases, with 12 bases left between them. The CDR3 totals 14 residues. The DNA of the CDR3 is TGCGCCAGCAGCCAAGGGTACCCAGTGGATGGCTACACCTTC. It translates to CASSQGYPVDGYTF.

V is TRBV7-8 and J is TRBJ2-1, with 10 bases that match TRBD2. Trimming took 1 base from V and 5 from J; bases not matched to a gene: 5. CDR3 size: 16 residues. Germline CDR1 SGHVS, CDR2 FQNEAQ. This CDR3 reads CASSLVGTSDHNEQFF. Here the CDR3 DNA reads TGTGCCAGCAGCTTAGTCGGGACTAGCGATCACAATGAGCAGTTCTTC.

The J gene is TRBJ1-5, the V gene TRBV6-5; 9 positions match TRBD1. CDR1 is MNHEY and CDR2 is SVGAGI in the germline V gene. The V gene end was trimmed by 4 bases and the J gene end by 4 bases; junction bases not matched to a gene: 8. This CDR3 comprises 16 residues. CDR3 residues: CASSSLTGGRNQPQHF. DNA of the CDR3: TGTGCCAGCAGTTCATTGACAGGGGGAAGGAATCAGCCCCAGCATTTT.

The chain recombines TRBV4-2 with TRBJ2-4; D possibly corresponds to TRBD1 (7 bases). The V gene's germline CDR1 is LGHNA and CDR2 YNFKEQ. Trimming took 2 bases from V and 9 from J, leaving 11 bases between them. This CDR3 contains 13 residues. DNA for the CDR3: TGTGCCAGCAGCCAAATCCAGGGGGGCATTCAGTACTTC. It specifies CASSQIQGGIQYF.

This chain connects TRBV6-1 to TRBJ1-4; D ambiguous. CDR3 length equals 13 residues. Germline assignment: CDR1 MNHNS and CDR2 SASEGT. V lost 2 bases to trimming and J lost 6 bases, with 7 bases between them. The CDR3 sequence: CASSESLYEKLFF. In DNA, the CDR3 is TGTGCCAGCAGTGAATCCCTTTATGAAAAACTGTTTTTT.

The chain is built from TRBV4-1 and TRBJ1-1; no clear D gene. V was pared by 0 bases and J by 0 bases, with 14 bases between. This CDR3 is 17 amino acids long. The germline V gene has CDR1 MGHRA and CDR2 YSYEKL. The CDR3 is CASSQDPRMSMNTEAFF. CDR3 nucleotides: TGCGCCAGCAGCCAAGACCCCAGGATGTCTATGAACACTGAAGCTTTCTTT.

CDR3 sequence reads: CASSLISGRAQETQYF. The CDR3 DNA sequence: TGCGCCAGCAGCCTCATTAGCGGGAGGGCCCAAGAGACCCAGTACTTC. The chain combines TRBV4-1 with TRBJ2-5, with TRBD2 matching over 11 bases. This CDR3 is built from 16 residues. Germline V gene lookup returns CDR1 MGHRA and CDR2 YSYEKL. V lost 4 bases to trimming and J lost 1 base; unmatched junction nucleotides: 5.

The gene calls are TRBV5-4 and TRBJ2-1; a possible D gene is TRBD2 (5 bases). The germline gives CDR1 SGHNT, CDR2 YYREEE (reference sequence). The V and J ends lost 2 bases and 6 bases respectively, with 12 bases between them. The CDR3 runs to 14 residues. Here the CDR3 reads CASSFPIGGNEQFF. The CDR3 DNA sequence: TGTGCCAGCAGCTTTCCGATTGGAGGCAATGAGCAGTTCTTC.

The chain carries TRBV9 and TRBJ2-7; D is ambiguous. CDR3 size: 13 residues. Germline V lookup: CDR1 SGDLS, CDR2 YYNGEE. Deletions cut 0 bases from V and 0 bases from J, with 4 bases between. The CDR3 is CASSVGLSYEQYF. In DNA, the CDR3 is TGTGCCAGCAGCGTAGGACTCTCCTACGAGCAGTACTTC.

V and J are TRBV10-3 and TRBJ1-5; no firm D call. Germline V gene data show CDR1 as ENHRY and CDR2 as SYGVKD. The germline V and J ends were trimmed by 1 base and 2 bases, with 6 bases remaining between them. This CDR3 has 14 residues. The CDR3 nucleotides read TGTGCCATCAGTGAGTGGGAGGGCAATCAGCCCCAGCATTTT. Translation: CAISEWEGNQPQHF.

V and J are TRBV14 and TRBJ2-3, with D possibly matching TRBD1 (5 bases). This CDR3 has 16 residues. CDR1 and CDR2 (germline): SGHDN, FVKESK. Trimming pared 5 bases from V and 1 base from J, leaving 16 bases between. The CDR3 sequence: CASSITRVTGTDTQYF. In nucleotides, the CDR3 is TGTGCCAGCAGCATCACGCGTGTGACAGGCACAGATACGCAGTATTTT.

In regard to this clone: Other DNA sequences in the same sample also yield this CDR3. This rearrangement joins TRBV5-1 to TRBJ1-6, with unresolved D. Germline V gene data show CDR1 as SGHRS and CDR2 as YFSETQ. Trimming removed 1 base at V and 8 bases at J, with 10 bases between. The CDR3 totals 14 residues. The CDR3 sequence is CASSLTSSDSPLHF. The DNA for the CDR3 is TGCGCCAGCAGCTTGACGAGTTCTGATTCACCCCTCCACTTT.

This chain joins TRBV18 and TRBJ1-1; 8 bases map to TRBD1. The CDR3 runs to 15 residues. V was clipped by 1 base and J by 1 base; unmatched bases: 2. Germline values: CDR1 KGHSH, CDR2 LQKENI. For the CDR3, the DNA is TGTGCCAGCTCACCACGGACAGGGCCGAACACTGAAGCTTTCTTT. Translating it yields CASSPRTGPNTEAFF.

J is TRBJ2-5 and V is TRBV5-1; D call uncertain. CDR3 size: 14 residues. Trimming removed 2 bases from V and 5 bases from J, with 13 bases in between. Per the germline V gene, CDR1 is SGHRS and CDR2 is YFSETQ. The DNA for the CDR3 is TGCGCCAGCAGCTTTCCGACTGGAGAGGAGACCCAGTACTTC. This codes for CASSFPTGEETQYF.

The chain employs TRBV12-5 and TRBJ1-2; D uncertain. The germline V gene encodes CDR1 LGHNT and CDR2 FRNRAP. Between the trimmed V and J ends, which lost 0 bases and 3 bases, there was a span of 17 bases. The CDR3 totals 17 residues. CDR3 in DNA: TGTGCTAGTGGTTTGGTACTGGGGAGCGGGTCGGACTATGGCTACACCTTC. Protein product: CASGLVLGSGSDYGYTF.

The V gene is TRBV14, the J gene TRBJ2-1, with 7 bases that match TRBD1. The germline V gene has CDR1 SGHDN and CDR2 FVKESK. The CDR3 covers 14 residues. V gave up 4 bases and J gave up 4 bases; unmatched junction bases: 4. CDR3 residues: CASSPGTVYNEQFF. The DNA of the CDR3 is TGTGCCAGCAGCCCCGGGACAGTATACAATGAGCAGTTCTTC.

The chain carries TRBV7-2 and TRBJ2-7; 10 bases fit TRBD2. The CDR3 consists of 14 residues. Germline loops: CDR1 SGHTA, CDR2 FQGNSA. V trimming: 3 bases; J trimming: 2 bases; junction bases outside the gene matches: 1. The CDR3 loop reads CASSFSGGTYEQYF. The DNA of the CDR3 is TGTGCCAGCAGCTTTAGCGGGGGGACCTACGAGCAGTACTTC.

The rearrangement uses TRBV29-1 and TRBJ1-2; D gene unclear. The CDR3 has 10 amino acids. V was cut by 8 bases and J by 6 bases, with 10 bases left in between. Germline CDR1 and CDR2: SQVTM and ANQGSEA. The CDR3 DNA is TGCAGCTTTTACCTAGATGGCTACACCTTC. Translating it yields CSFYLDGYTF. Full variable domain (missing parts from reference TRBV29-1 and TRBJ1-2): SAVISQKPSRDICQRGTSLTIQCQVDSQVTMMFWYRQQPGQSLTLIATANQGSEATYESGFVIDKFPISRPNLTFSTLTVSNMSPEDSSIYLCSFYLDGYTFGSGTRLTVV.

The rearrangement links TRBV2 to TRBJ2-7; tentative D call: TRBD2 (6 bases). Deletions cut 7 bases from V and 4 bases from J, with 23 bases between. CDR3 size: 16 residues. Germline V gene sequence: CDR1 SNHLY, CDR2 FYNNEI. The CDR3 DNA reads as TGTGCCAGCAACAGGAGAACTAGCTCCTACCCGTACGAGCAGTACTTC. Amino acids: CASNRRTSSYPYEQYF.

This sequence joins TRBV6-1 and TRBJ1-1; 7 bases are shared with TRBD1. V dropped 0 bases and J dropped 4; count of bases not matched to a gene: 2. The length of the CDR3 is 14 residues. The germline gives CDR1 MNHNS, CDR2 SASEGT. CDR3 bases: TGTGCCAGCAGTGAAGCAAACAGGGGCACTGAAGCTTTCTTT. Encoded protein: CASSEANRGTEAFF.